A selection of T cell receptor beta chains follows, all from one sample in a study of T cells in Graves' hyperthyroidism and ophthalmopathy. Using its own MiXCR run on the multiplex PCR reads, TCRdb lists one record per CDR3 protein. The sample holds some 440,000 distinct CDR3 sequences, around 16% seen once. The sample comprised blood. Receptor source: a woman aged 18-30 years with Graves' hyperthyroidism. The CDR3 runs from the conserved cysteine through the conserved F or W. The order of the fields is J gene, D gene, clone size, V gene, CDR3 protein, CDR3 DNA. A D gene is named only where the DNA matches it firmly. Not all rows give a size; the values are once, few, many and, for expanded clones, a class.

J: TRBJ2-1
D: TRBD2
size: many
V: TRBV3-1
CDR3: CASSLPLRGGGNNEQFF
DNA: TGTGCCAGCAGCCTCCCCTTACGAGGCGGGGGGAACAATGAGCAGTTCTTC

J: TRBJ1-1
D: TRBD1
size: many
V: TRBV5-6
CDR3: CASSLMTGGGTEAFF
DNA: TGTGCCAGCAGCTTAATGACAGGGGGCGGCACTGAAGCTTTCTTT

J: TRBJ1-4
D: -
size: few
V: TRBV10-3
CDR3: CAISAGGSRDEKLFF
DNA: TGTGCCATCAGCGCGGGGGGGAGTCGGGATGAAAAACTGTTTTTT

J: TRBJ1-1
D: -
size: -
V: TRBV6-6
CDR3: CASSYMGKPYEAFF
DNA: TGTGCCAGCAGTTACATGGGGAAACCCTATGAAGCTTTCTTT

J: TRBJ2-7
D: TRBD1
size: many
V: TRBV20-1
CDR3: CSARDRGLSEQYF
DNA: TGCAGTGCCCGGGACAGGGGATTGTCCGAGCAGTACTTC

J: TRBJ2-1
D: -
size: many
V: TRBV5-1
CDR3: CASSADIYYNEQFF
DNA: TGCGCCAGCAGCGCCGACATTTACTACAATGAGCAGTTCTTC

J: TRBJ2-7
D: TRBD2
size: many
V: TRBV10-3
CDR3: CAISQGLAEVYEQYF
DNA: TGTGCCATCAGTCAGGGTCTAGCGGAAGTCTACGAGCAGTACTTC

J: TRBJ2-7
D: -
size: few
V: TRBV9
CDR3: CASSPYGSSYEQYF
DNA: TGTGCCAGCAGCCCCTACGGAAGCTCCTACGAGCAGTACTTC

J: TRBJ1-2
D: -
size: -
V: TRBV12-5
CDR3: CASGLDDRSYGYTF
DNA: TGTGCTAGTGGTTTGGACGACAGGTCCTATGGCTACACCTTC

J: TRBJ1-3
D: -
size: many
V: TRBV18
CDR3: CASSPTEHGGKRSGNTIYF
DNA: TGTGCCAGCTCACCGACGGAACACGGGGGGAAACGCTCTGGAAACACCATATATTTT

J: TRBJ2-7
D: -
size: -
V: TRBV29-1
CDR3: CSATWTGEQYF
DNA: TGCAGCGCTACATGGACGGGCGAGCAGTACTTC

J: TRBJ2-3
D: TRBD2
size: few
V: TRBV19
CDR3: CASNVAGGPTDTQYF
DNA: TGTGCCAGTAACGTAGCGGGAGGACCCACAGATACGCAGTATTTT

J: TRBJ1-4
D: TRBD1
size: many
V: TRBV5-1
CDR3: CASSLAQGQVKGEKLFF
DNA: TGCGCCAGCAGCTTGGCCCAAGGACAGGTTAAGGGTGAAAAACTGTTTTTT

J: TRBJ1-6
D: -
size: many
V: TRBV6-1
CDR3: CASSERGNNSPLHF
DNA: TGTGCCAGCAGTGAACGGGGGAATAATTCACCCCTCCACTTT

J: TRBJ2-1
D: TRBD2
size: many
V: TRBV6-5
CDR3: CASSYTGLAGGRSEQFF
DNA: TGTGCCAGCAGTTACACCGGACTAGCGGGAGGCCGGTCCGAGCAGTTCTTC

J: TRBJ2-2
D: TRBD1
size: many
V: TRBV2
CDR3: CASRTGAAGELFF
DNA: TGTGCCAGCAGGACAGGGGCCGCCGGGGAGCTGTTTTTT

J: TRBJ1-1
D: -
size: few
V: TRBV19
CDR3: CATLSKGQVNTEAFF
DNA: TGTGCCACCCTCTCAAAGGGACAAGTCAACACTGAAGCTTTCTTT

J: TRBJ2-5
D: -
size: -
V: TRBV7-9
CDR3: CASSHGQGGETQYF
DNA: TGTGCCAGCAGCCATGGACAGGGAGGGGAGACCCAGTACTTC

J: TRBJ2-5
D: TRBD2
size: many
V: TRBV6-1
CDR3: CASTGGAGETQYF
DNA: TGTGCCAGCACCGGGGGGGCCGGAGAGACCCAGTACTTC

J: TRBJ2-1
D: TRBD2
size: many
V: TRBV18
CDR3: CASSPPSTSSRNEQFF
DNA: TGTGCCAGCTCACCACCGTCGACTAGCTCTAGGAATGAGCAGTTCTTC

J: TRBJ1-6
D: TRBD1
size: -
V: TRBV7-3
CDR3: CASSLLGQGASNSPLHF
DNA: TGTGCCAGCAGCTTACTCGGACAGGGGGCTAGTAATTCACCCCTCCACTTT

J: TRBJ1-5
D: TRBD1
size: -
V: TRBV15
CDR3: CATSRQGARGNQPQHF
DNA: TGTGCCACCAGCAGACAGGGGGCGCGCGGCAATCAGCCCCAGCATTTT